One and the same sample provided the 16 T cell receptor beta chains below, sequenced in a study of blood T cells in healthy people across ages. With a J-beta primer mix and a sample-barcoded 5' primer, a second PCR ran about 7 to 12 cycles. TCRdb re-called the 5' RACE reads through MiXCR, storing one row per CDR3 protein. Of fewer than 2,000,000 distinct CDR3 sequences listed, roughly two fifths were seen once; the top ten hold more than 20%. The specimen was blood. Receptors originate from a human donor in good health.

This clonotype was recorded a few times. This rearrangement joins TRBV4-3 to TRBJ2-5; a possible D gene is TRBD2 (5 bases). The V end lost 0 bases, the J end lost 1 base, and 15 bases lay between the germline ends. Per the germline V gene, CDR1 is LGHNA and CDR2 is YSLEER. The CDR3 contains 17 residues. The CDR3 region has the DNA TGCGCCAGCAGCCAAGATTTGCCAGGAGGTGGCCAAGAGACCCAGTACTTC. Its protein product is CASSQDLPGGGQETQYF.

This clonotype was seen a handful of times. This chain uses TRBV6-5 with TRBJ1-6, with D possibly matching TRBD1 (6 bases). Trimming left V 0 bases short and J 8 bases short, with 11 bases between. The CDR3 spans 15 residues. CDR1 is MNHEY, CDR2 SVGAGI, per germline. The CDR3 nucleotides are TGTGCCAGCAGTTACTCGGGGGGCGCGGATTCACCCCTCCACTTT. It is translated as CASSYSGGADSPLHF.

The chain couples TRBV5-1 to TRBJ2-1; D might be TRBD1 or TRBD2, each matching 5 bases. This CDR3 spans 15 amino acids. Trimming pared 3 bases from V and 7 bases from J, leaving 17 bases between. Germline V gene data show CDR1 as SGHRS and CDR2 as YFSETQ. Written as DNA, the CDR3 is TGCGCCAGCAGCTCCACTGGGACCTCTGGAAATGAGCAGTTCTTC. Encoded protein: CASSSTGTSGNEQFF.

The chain employs TRBV2 and TRBJ2-4; maybe TRBD1 (6 bases). V was pared by 8 bases and J by 3 bases, with 11 bases between. Germline-derived CDR1 and CDR2 are SNHLY and FYNNEI. The CDR3 spans 13 residues. CDR3 DNA: TGTGCCAGCCACAGGGATATCAAAAACATTCAGTACTTC. Translating gives CASHRDIKNIQYF.

The V call is TRBV5-8, the J call TRBJ1-4; D not certain. The CDR3 runs to 15 residues. V shed 0 bases and J shed 6 bases, with 12 bases lying between them. The V gene's germline CDR1 is SGHTS and CDR2 YDEGEE. CDR3: CASSLVPGVDEKLFF. Written as DNA, the CDR3 is TGTGCCAGCAGCTTGGTACCTGGGGTCGATGAAAAACTGTTTTTT. Based on the CDR3 plus reference TRBV5-8 and TRBJ1-4, the full variable domain is EAGVTQSPTHLIKTRGQQATLRCSPISGHTSVYWYQQALGLGLQFLLWYDEGEERNRGNFPPRFSGRQFPNYSSELNVNALELEDSALYLCASSLVPGVDEKLFFGSGTQLSVL.

The V gene is TRBV13, the J gene TRBJ1-1; perhaps TRBD1 as D (5 bases). The CDR3 length is 15 residues. The V gene lost 4 bases and the J gene lost 1 base, with 13 bases spanning the gap. Per the germline V gene, CDR1 is PRHDT and CDR2 is FYEKMQ (reference sequence). CDR3 nucleotides: TGTGCCAGCAGCTCTCGGGCGCAGGGGAACACTGAAGCTTTCTTT. It specifies CASSSRAQGNTEAFF.

The V call is TRBV13, the J call TRBJ1-2; a weak D match, TRBD1 (5 bases). V was cut by 3 bases and J by 1 base, with 18 bases left in between. The length of the CDR3 is 17 residues. The germline CDR1 and CDR2 sequences are PRHDT and FYEKMQ (reference sequence). Here the CDR3 reads CASSFRSGVGGNYGYTF. The CDR3, as DNA: TGTGCCAGCAGCTTTAGAAGCGGCGTTGGGGGTAACTATGGCTACACCTTC.

This chain uses TRBV7-9 with TRBJ1-4; D gene unclear. The germline V and J ends were trimmed by 8 bases and 8 bases, with 15 bases remaining between them. The V gene's germline CDR1 is SEHNR and CDR2 FQNEAQ (reference sequence). The CDR3 covers 13 residues. CDR3 DNA sequence: TGTGCCAGCGATTGGGGTTATGGAGAAAAACTGTTTTTT. It is translated as CASDWGYGEKLFF.

This clonotype was seen only a few times. The rearrangement links TRBV7-4 to TRBJ2-3; 7 bases match TRBD1. The germline gives CDR1 SGHVT, CDR2 SQSDAQ. The V segment lost 10 bases and the J segment 2 bases; nucleotides outside the gene matches: 9. CDR3 length equals 14 residues. CDR3 in DNA: TGTGCCACACGAGACAGGGTGGACACAGATACGCAGTATTTT. As protein: CATRDRVDTDTQYF.

Remarks on this clonotype: A junction boundary mismatches the germline segment, possibly from a read error. The gene calls are TRBV6-1 and TRBJ2-6; TRBD1 might be the D (6 bases). Germline CDR1 reads MNHNS; CDR2 reads SASEGT. This CDR3 has 14 amino acids. In DNA, the CDR3 is TGTGCCAGCCAAGTTCGATCAGGGGCCAACGTCCGGACTTTC. It yields the protein CASQVRSGANVRTF.

This sequence joins TRBV7-6 and TRBJ1-5; TRBD1 is a possible D gene (5 bases). V dropped 0 bases and J dropped 7 bases, with 10 bases sitting between them. The CDR3 length is 14 residues. Germline V gene lookup returns CDR1 SGHVS and CDR2 FNYEAQ. CDR3 coding DNA: TGTGCCAGCAGCTTAGCGGGGCCGGGCCAGCCCCAGCATTTT. Encoded protein: CASSLAGPGQPQHF.

This clonotype has more than one count but fewer than ten. The chain links TRBV5-4 to TRBJ1-4; tentatively, D is TRBD1 (5 bases). This CDR3 contains 14 residues. Trimming pared 2 bases from V and 3 bases from J, leaving 8 bases between. Germline values: CDR1 SGHNT, CDR2 YYREEE (reference sequence). The CDR3 reads CASSFSGANEKLFF. The CDR3 bases are TGTGCCAGCAGCTTCTCGGGGGCTAATGAAAAACTGTTTTTT.

This clonotype has at least ten counts. This sequence joins TRBV4-1 and TRBJ1-2; D remains unclear. Germline V gene lookup returns CDR1 MGHRA and CDR2 YSYEKL. The CDR3 sequence is 16 residues long. V lost 0 bases and J 2 bases, leaving 13 bases between the germline ends. The CDR3 sequence is CASSQDHVEANYGYTF. The CDR3 coding sequence is TGCGCCAGCAGCCAAGATCACGTGGAGGCCAACTATGGCTACACCTTC.

Only a few counts were recorded for this clonotype. This may be a read error: a much more frequent sequence differs by one nucleotide. The J gene is TRBJ2-1, the V gene TRBV20-1; 7 nucleotides agree with TRBD1. CDR3 length: 13 residues. V was clipped by 3 bases and J by 2 bases; unmatched bases: 1. Germline CDR1 reads DFQATT; CDR2 reads SNEGSKA (reference sequence). CDR3: CSASQGAYNEQFF. The CDR3 DNA reads as TGCAGTGCTAGTCAGGGGGCCTACAATGAGCAGTTCTTC.

The genes are TRBV6-2 or TRBV6-3 and TRBJ1-1; D is possibly TRBD1 (6 bases). CDR3 length: 14 residues. The germline gives CDR1 MNHEY, CDR2 SVGEGT. Trimming left V 7 bases short and J 0 bases short, with 12 bases between. The DNA of the CDR3 is TGTGCCAGCAAACGGGACACCTTGAACACTGAAGCTTTCTTT. Translation: CASKRDTLNTEAFF.

The sample holds one count of this clonotype. The J gene is TRBJ2-4, the V gene TRBV5-6; no firm D call. V lost 1 base and J 10 bases, leaving 9 bases between the germline ends. The germline V gene has CDR1 SGHDT and CDR2 YYEEEE. There are 12 residues in the CDR3. The CDR3 DNA reads as TGTGCCAGCAGCTTGAAAACCGGTATTCAGTACTTC. This gives the protein CASSLKTGIQYF.